This TCR beta chain was profiled in a study of CD8 T cells in ankylosing spondylitis. The table lists this clonotype with a few counts. With 3 bases removed from V and 7 bases from J, the gap between germline ends came to 15 bases. CDR1 is KGHSH, CDR2 LQKENI, per germline. CDR3 length: 14 residues. TCRdb processed the 5' RACE reads anew with MiXCR; each CDR3 protein has one entry. The sample has 250,000 or so distinct CDR3 sequences, approximately 20% seen once; the top ten hold around 30%. The chain employs TRBV18 and TRBJ1-1, with TRBD1 as a possible D gene (5 bases). The TCR originated in a male donor with ankylosing spondylitis or in good health (not recorded which). The sequencing input was blood, either unsorted or a sorted T cell fraction (not recorded which). Here the CDR3 DNA reads TGTGCCAGCTCACCGACAGTGGGCGTGGATGAAGCTTTCTTT. Protein sequence: CASSPTVGVDEAFF.